The entry below gives a single T cell receptor beta chain sequence along with its context. The sample comes from a study of technical replicates of blood from several donors. The CDR3 runs 14 residues. Germline-derived CDR1 and CDR2 are SGHAT and FQNNGV. V was cut by 1 base and J by 4 bases, with 8 bases left in between. Produced via immunoSEQ multiplex PCR; TCRdb's table is partial and in-frame only. The sample yields about 88,000 clones, 85% to 95% seen once. Material: T cells isolated from PBMCs. The chain has TRBV11-2 and TRBJ1-5, with D perhaps matching TRBD1 (5 bases). The sequence was obtained from a human donor in good health. CDR3 bases: TGTGCCAGCAGCTTAGGCAGACAGAATCAGCCCCAGCATTTT. Amino acid sequence: CASSLGRQNQPQHF.